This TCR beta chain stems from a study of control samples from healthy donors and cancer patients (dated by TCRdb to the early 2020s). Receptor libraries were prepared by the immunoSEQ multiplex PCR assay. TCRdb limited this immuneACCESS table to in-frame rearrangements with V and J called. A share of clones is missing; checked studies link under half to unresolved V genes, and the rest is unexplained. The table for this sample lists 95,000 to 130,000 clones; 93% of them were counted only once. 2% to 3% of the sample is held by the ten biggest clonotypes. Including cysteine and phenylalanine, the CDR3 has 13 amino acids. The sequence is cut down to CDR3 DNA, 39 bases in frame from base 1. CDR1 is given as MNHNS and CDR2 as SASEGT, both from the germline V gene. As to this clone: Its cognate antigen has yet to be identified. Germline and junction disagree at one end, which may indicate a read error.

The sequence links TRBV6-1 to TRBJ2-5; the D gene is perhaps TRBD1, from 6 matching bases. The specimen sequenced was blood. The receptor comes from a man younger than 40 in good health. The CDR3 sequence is CASREGGQETQYF. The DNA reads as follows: TGTGCCAGCAGGGAAGGGGGCCAAGAGACCCAGTACTTC.